This T cell receptor beta chain stems from a study of blood T cell repertoires in COVID-19. In the study overall: Material from acute and convalescent COVID-19 was sourced from the United States, Italy and Spain. Sample material is recorded as cDNA or gDNA derived from T cells, B-cell-depleted T cells, or PBMCs.

Trimming took off 4 bases at V and 7 bases at J, with 13 bases between the two ends. The CDR3 is 13 residues long. Germline CDR1 SNHLY, CDR2 FYNNEI. Followed longitudinally, the Seattle patients had been enrolled during active infection. Per the study methods: Reference gene primer amplification gave estimated nucleated cell counts. Sequencing used immunoSEQ multiplex PCR; TCRdb keeps in-frame clones, though not all of them. For V, J and clone size, that table is used; D and trimming come from the DNA. The data contain approximately 500,000 clones, roughly 89% of them singletons. The source of this sequence is a man younger than 35 with COVID-19, enrolled during active disease. The source material was peripheral blood. This chain links TRBV2 with TRBJ1-2; perhaps TRBD1 as D (5 bases). The CDR3 region is CASSVEGLGGYTF. CDR3 nucleotide sequence: TGTGCCAGCAGTGTTGAGGGACTGGGTGGCTACACCTTC.